Below are 15 T cell receptor beta chains sequenced from a single sample in a study of T cell changes during pregnancy in multiple sclerosis. Some clones are missing from TCRdb's copy, which holds only in-frame ones; the method was immunoSEQ multiplex PCR. This table holds about 40,000 clones, approximately 90% found once. Sequencing was carried out using PBMCs (not recorded whether the cells were cultured). These receptors all stem from a female donor with multiple sclerosis, enrolled in a pregnancy study.

The chain employs TRBV11-2 and TRBJ2-7, with 12 bases fitting TRBD1. The CDR3 covers 18 residues. Germline CDR1 is SGHAT and CDR2 is FQNNGV. Unmatched junction bases numbered 13, after V lost 2 bases and J lost 5 bases. The CDR3 reads CASSLNFVGTGGANEQYF. CDR3 nucleotides: TGTGCCAGCAGCTTAAACTTTGTCGGGACAGGGGGCGCGAACGAGCAGTACTTC.

This chain joins TRBV5-1 and TRBJ2-1, with D possibly matching TRBD2 (5 bases). The CDR3 has 14 residues. Germline lookup yields CDR1 SGHRS and CDR2 YFSETQ. V lost 2 bases, J lost 0 bases, and 6 bases lay in between. CDR3 coding DNA: TGCGCCAGCAGCTTCGGGGACTCCTACAATGAGCAGTTCTTC. It is translated as CASSFGDSYNEQFF.

This chain joins TRBV29-1 and TRBJ1-4; TRBD1 aligns across 9 bases. The V segment lost 7 bases and the J segment 5 bases; nucleotides outside the gene matches: 5. Germline V gene sequence: CDR1 SQVTM, CDR2 ANQGSEA. The CDR3 loop spans 13 amino acids. Here the CDR3 reads CSARTGVNEKLFF. In DNA, the CDR3 is TGCAGCGCCAGGACAGGGGTCAATGAAAAACTGTTTTTT.

This clone was seen a few times. The V and J genes are TRBV6-1 and TRBJ1-5; no firm D call. Germline V gene data show CDR1 as MNHNS and CDR2 as SASEGT. CDR3 length equals 13 residues. Trimming pared 2 bases from V and 3 bases from J, leaving 5 bases between. The DNA for the CDR3 is TGTGCCAGCAGTGAACATGTCAATCAGCCCCAGCATTTT. Residues: CASSEHVNQPQHF.

CDR3 loop: CASSWGTGGGEQYF. CDR3 nucleotide sequence: TGTGCCAGCAGTTGGGGGACCGGAGGTGGCGAGCAGTACTTC. This chain uses TRBV6-5 with TRBJ2-7; D may match TRBD1 or TRBD2 (5 bases each). The CDR3 length is 14 residues. CDR1 is MNHEY, CDR2 SVGAGI, per germline. Trimming shortened V by 4 bases and J by 6 bases, and 16 bases separated the two germline ends.

The rearrangement uses TRBV7-6 and TRBJ2-4; perhaps D is TRBD1 or TRBD2 (5 bases each). The CDR3 runs to 16 residues. V was clipped by 3 bases and J by 6 bases, with 18 bases between them. Per the germline V gene, CDR1 is SGHVS and CDR2 is FNYEAQ. CDR3 coding DNA: TGTGCCAGCAGCTTTAGCCCCGGGGCCAGAGGAAACATTCAGTACTTC. Amino acid sequence: CASSFSPGARGNIQYF.

In nucleotides, the CDR3 is TGTGCCAGCAGTTTATCGGGAGGGCCTGGCAATGAGCAGTTCTTC. Encoded protein: CASSLSGGPGNEQFF. This chain joins TRBV27 and TRBJ2-1, with TRBD2 matching over 7 bases. The CDR3 length is 15 residues. Unmatched junction bases numbered 5, after V lost 0 bases and J lost 6 bases. The germline V gene encodes CDR1 MNHEY and CDR2 SMNVEV (reference sequence).

This clone has a single count. The genes are TRBV6-5 and TRBJ1-6; the D is unclear. The CDR3 length is 13 residues. The V gene's germline CDR1 is MNHEY and CDR2 SVGAGI. V was cut by 4 bases and J by 8 bases, with 9 bases left in between. The CDR3 reads CASSFGIDSPLHF. In DNA form, the CDR3 reads TGTGCCAGCAGTTTTGGTATTGATTCACCCCTCCACTTT.

A word on this clone: One junction end does not reproduce the germline sequence, and a read error may be involved. V is TRBV19 and J is TRBJ1-1; no clear D. The CDR3 is made up of 11 amino acids. Germline CDR1 reads LNHDA; CDR2 reads SQIVND (reference sequence). In DNA, the CDR3 is TGTGCCACTAGTCGGAACACTGAAGCTTTCTTT. Translated, it gives CATSRNTEAFF.

The chain joins TRBV27 to TRBJ2-2, with TRBD2 matching over 11 bases. Germline lookup yields CDR1 MNHEY and CDR2 SMNVEV (reference sequence). V was pared by 5 bases and J by 0 bases, with 8 bases of the junction left unmatched. The CDR3 is 18 residues long. The CDR3 is CASSLILAGGPNTGELFF. The CDR3, as DNA: TGTGCCAGCAGTCTAATTCTAGCGGGAGGCCCGAACACCGGGGAGCTGTTTTTT.

The CDR3 protein is CASSVGDFEKLFF. The CDR3 region has the DNA TGTGCCAGCAGCGTAGGGGATTTTGAAAAACTGTTTTTT. This rearrangement joins TRBV9 to TRBJ1-4, with D hard to call. Looked up from germline, CDR1 is SGDLS and CDR2 is YYNGEE. The V end was cut by 0 bases, the J end by 7 bases, with 7 bases between. This CDR3 is 13 amino acids long.

This sequence joins TRBV19 and TRBJ1-2; D unclear. From germline, CDR1 is LNHDA and CDR2 SQIVND (reference sequence). The CDR3 runs to 15 residues. The V end was cut by 5 bases, the J end by 0 bases, with 13 bases between. Written as DNA, the CDR3 is TGTGCCAGTAGTGCCCACCTAACAGCTAACTATGGCTACACCTTC. This codes for CASSAHLTANYGYTF. Drawing the rest from reference TRBV19 and TRBJ1-2, the complete variable domain is DGGITQSPKYLFRKEGQNVTLSCEQNLNHDAMYWYRQDPGQGLRLIYYSQIVNDFQKGDIAEGYSVSREKKESFPLTVTSAQKNPTAFYLCASSAHLTANYGYTFGSGTRLTVV.

The chain carries TRBV11-2 and TRBJ2-3, with a possible D match to TRBD1 (6 bases). The CDR3 is 13 amino acids. Per the germline V gene, CDR1 is SGHAT and CDR2 is FQNNGV. V was cut by 7 bases and J by 6 bases, with 14 bases left in between. This CDR3 is CASTPNQGDTQYF. CDR3 DNA: TGTGCCAGCACCCCAAACCAGGGGGATACGCAGTATTTT.

The V and J genes are TRBV6-5 and TRBJ2-7; D assignment may be TRBD1 or TRBD2 (5 bases each). CDR3 size: 16 residues. V dropped 0 bases and J dropped 5 bases, with 17 bases sitting between them. Germline CDR1 reads MNHEY; CDR2 reads SVGAGI. The CDR3 DNA follows: TGTGCCAGCAGTTACTCTCCAGGGAGTAGAAGCAACGAGCAGTACTTC. Its protein product is CASSYSPGSRSNEQYF.

The chain joins TRBV20-1 to TRBJ2-5; no clear D gene. Trimming took 6 bases from V and 2 from J, leaving 7 bases between them. This CDR3 is 11 amino acids long. CDR1 DFQATT and CDR2 SNEGSKA come from the germline V gene (reference sequence). CDR3 residues: CSASDQETQYF. CDR3 bases: TGCAGTGCATCAGATCAAGAGACCCAGTACTTC.